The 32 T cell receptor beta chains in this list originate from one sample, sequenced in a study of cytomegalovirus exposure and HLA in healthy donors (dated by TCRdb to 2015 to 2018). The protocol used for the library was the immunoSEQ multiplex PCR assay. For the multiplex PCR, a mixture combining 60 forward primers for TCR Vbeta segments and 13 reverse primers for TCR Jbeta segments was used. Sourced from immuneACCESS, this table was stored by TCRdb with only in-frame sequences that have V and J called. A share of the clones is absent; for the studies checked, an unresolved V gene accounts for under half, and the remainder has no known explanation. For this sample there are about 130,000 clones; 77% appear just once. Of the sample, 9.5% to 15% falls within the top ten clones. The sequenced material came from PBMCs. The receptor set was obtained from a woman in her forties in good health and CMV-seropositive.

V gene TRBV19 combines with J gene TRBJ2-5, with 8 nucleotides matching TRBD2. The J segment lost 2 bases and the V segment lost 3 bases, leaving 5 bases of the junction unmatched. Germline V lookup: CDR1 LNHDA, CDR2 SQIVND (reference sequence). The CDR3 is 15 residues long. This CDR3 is CASSIGASGQETQYF. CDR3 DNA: TGTGCCAGTAGTATTGGGGCTAGCGGGCAAGAGACCCAGTACTTC.

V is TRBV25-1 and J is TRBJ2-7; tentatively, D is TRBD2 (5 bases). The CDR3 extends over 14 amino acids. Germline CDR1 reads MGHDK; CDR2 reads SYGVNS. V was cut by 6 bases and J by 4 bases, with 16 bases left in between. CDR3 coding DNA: TGTGCCAGCAGCGTATTGCGGGCCCCTTACGAGCAGTACTTC. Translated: CASSVLRAPYEQYF.

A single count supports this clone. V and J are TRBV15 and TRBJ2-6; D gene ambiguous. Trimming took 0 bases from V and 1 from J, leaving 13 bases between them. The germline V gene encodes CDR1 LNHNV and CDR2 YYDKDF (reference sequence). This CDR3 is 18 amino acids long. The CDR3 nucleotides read TGTGCCACCAGCAGAGATCGGGTCGTAGAGTCTGGGGCCAACGTCCTGACTTTC. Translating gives CATSRDRVVESGANVLTF.

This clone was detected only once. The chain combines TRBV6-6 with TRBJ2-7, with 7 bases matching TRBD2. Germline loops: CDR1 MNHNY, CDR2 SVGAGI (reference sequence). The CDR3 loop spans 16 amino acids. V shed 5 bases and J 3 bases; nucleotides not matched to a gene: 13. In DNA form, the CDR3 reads TGTGCCAGCAGTCCCGCCCAAGGCGGGAGAGGCTACGAGCAGTACTTC. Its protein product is CASSPAQGGRGYEQYF.

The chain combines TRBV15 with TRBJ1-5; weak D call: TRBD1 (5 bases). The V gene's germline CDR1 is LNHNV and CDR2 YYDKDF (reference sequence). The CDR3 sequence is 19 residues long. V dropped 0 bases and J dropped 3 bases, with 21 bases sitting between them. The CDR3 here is CATSRDPLGGNIFNQPQHF. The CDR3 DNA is TGTGCCACCAGCAGAGATCCCCTGGGGGGGAATATATTCAATCAGCCCCAGCATTTT.

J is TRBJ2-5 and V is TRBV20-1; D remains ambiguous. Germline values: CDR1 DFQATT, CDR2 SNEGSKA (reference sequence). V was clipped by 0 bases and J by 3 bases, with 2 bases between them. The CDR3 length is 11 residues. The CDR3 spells CSARDEETQYF. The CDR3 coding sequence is TGCAGTGCTAGAGACGAAGAGACCCAGTACTTC.

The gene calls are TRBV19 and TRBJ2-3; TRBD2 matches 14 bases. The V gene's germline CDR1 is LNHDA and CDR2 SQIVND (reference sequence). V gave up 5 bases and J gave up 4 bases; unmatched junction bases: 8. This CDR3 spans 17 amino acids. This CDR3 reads CASSPGTSGSSADTQYF. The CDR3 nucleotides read TGTGCCAGTAGTCCCGGGACTAGCGGGAGCTCGGCAGATACGCAGTATTTT.

CDR3 sequence: CAYRGTGDNTGELFF. In nucleotides, the CDR3 is TGTGCCTATCGCGGGACAGGGGATAACACCGGGGAGCTGTTTTTT. This chain joins TRBV10-3 and TRBJ2-2; 10 positions agree with TRBD1. The CDR3 is 15 amino acids. Germline-derived CDR1 and CDR2 are ENHRY and SYGVKD. The trim removed 11 bases at V and 2 bases at J, leaving 8 bases unmatched.

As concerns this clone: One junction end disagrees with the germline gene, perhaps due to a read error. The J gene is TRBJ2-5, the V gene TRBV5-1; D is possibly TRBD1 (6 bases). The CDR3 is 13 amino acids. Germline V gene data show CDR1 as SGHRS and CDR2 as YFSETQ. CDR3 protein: CASSVIQGETQYF. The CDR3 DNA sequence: TGTGCCAGCAGCGTGATACAGGGTGAGACCCAGTACTTC.

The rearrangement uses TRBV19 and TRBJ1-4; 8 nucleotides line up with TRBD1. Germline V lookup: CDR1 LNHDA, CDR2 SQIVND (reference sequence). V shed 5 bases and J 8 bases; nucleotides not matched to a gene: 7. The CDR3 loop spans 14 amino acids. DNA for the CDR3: TGTGCCAGTAGTTCGGACAGGGCACGGGAAAAACTGTTTTTT. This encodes CASSSDRAREKLFF.

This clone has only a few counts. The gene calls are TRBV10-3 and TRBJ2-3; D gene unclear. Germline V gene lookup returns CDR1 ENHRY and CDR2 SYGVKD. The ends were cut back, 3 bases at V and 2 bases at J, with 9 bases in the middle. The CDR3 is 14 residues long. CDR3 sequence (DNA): TGTGCCATCAGTGAAGGCAGGATCACAGATACGCAGTATTTT. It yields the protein CAISEGRITDTQYF.

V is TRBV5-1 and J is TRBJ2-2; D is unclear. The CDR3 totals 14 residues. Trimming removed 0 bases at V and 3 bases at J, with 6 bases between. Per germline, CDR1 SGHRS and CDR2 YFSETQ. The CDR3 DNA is TGCGCCAGCAGCTTGGTGAGCGACACCGGGGAGCTGTTTTTT. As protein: CASSLVSDTGELFF. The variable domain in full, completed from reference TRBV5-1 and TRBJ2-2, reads KAGVTQTPRYLIKTRGQQVTLSCSPISGHRSVSWYQQTPGQGLQFLFEYFSETQRNKGNFPGRFSGRQFSNSRSEMNVSTLELGDSALYLCASSLVSDTGELFFGEGSRLTVL.

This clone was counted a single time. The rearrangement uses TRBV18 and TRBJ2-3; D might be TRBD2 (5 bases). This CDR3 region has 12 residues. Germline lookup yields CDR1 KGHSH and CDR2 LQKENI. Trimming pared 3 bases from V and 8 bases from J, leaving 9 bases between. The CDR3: CASSPGEATQYF. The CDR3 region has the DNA TGTGCCAGCTCACCGGGAGAAGCTACGCAGTATTTT.

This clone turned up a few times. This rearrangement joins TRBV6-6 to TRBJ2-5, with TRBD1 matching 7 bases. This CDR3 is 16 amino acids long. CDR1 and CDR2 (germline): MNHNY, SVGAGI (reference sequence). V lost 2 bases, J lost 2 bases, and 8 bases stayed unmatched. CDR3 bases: TGTGCCAGCAGTTACCTCAGCCCGGGACAGCAAGAGACCCAGTACTTC. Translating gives CASSYLSPGQQETQYF.

The CDR3 protein is CATSRSGYGYTF. Written as DNA, the CDR3 is TGTGCCACCTCAAGGTCGGGGTATGGCTACACCTTC. The chain employs TRBV15 and TRBJ1-2; D call uncertain. The CDR3 loop spans 12 amino acids. The germline V and J ends were trimmed by 8 bases and 5 bases, with 12 bases remaining between them. Per germline, CDR1 LNHNV and CDR2 YYDKDF (reference sequence).

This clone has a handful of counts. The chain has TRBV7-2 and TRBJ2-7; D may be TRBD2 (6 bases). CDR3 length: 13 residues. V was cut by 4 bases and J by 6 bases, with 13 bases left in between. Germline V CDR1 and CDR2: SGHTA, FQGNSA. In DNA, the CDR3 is TGTGCCAGCAGCTGGAGGGGACCCACCGAGCAGTACTTC. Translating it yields CASSWRGPTEQYF. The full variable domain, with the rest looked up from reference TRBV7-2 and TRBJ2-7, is GAGVSQSPSNKVTEKGKDVELRCDPISGHTALYWYRQSLGQGLEFLIYFQGNSAPDKSGLPSDRFSAERTGGSVSTLTIQRTQQEDSAVYLCASSWRGPTEQYFGPGTRLTVT.

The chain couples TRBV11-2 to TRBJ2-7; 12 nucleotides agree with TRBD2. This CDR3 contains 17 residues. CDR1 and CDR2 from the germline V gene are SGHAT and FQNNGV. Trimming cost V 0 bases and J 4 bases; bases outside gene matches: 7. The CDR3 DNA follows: TGTGCCAGCAGCTTAGAGCTGAGACTAGCGGGAGAGTACGAGCAGTACTTC. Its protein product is CASSLELRLAGEYEQYF.

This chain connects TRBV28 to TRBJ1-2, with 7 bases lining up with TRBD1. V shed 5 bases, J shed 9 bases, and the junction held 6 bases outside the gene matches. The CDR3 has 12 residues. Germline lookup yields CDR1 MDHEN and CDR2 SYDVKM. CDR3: CASSVQGESYTF. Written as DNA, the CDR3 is TGTGCCAGCAGTGTCCAGGGGGAGAGCTACACCTTC.

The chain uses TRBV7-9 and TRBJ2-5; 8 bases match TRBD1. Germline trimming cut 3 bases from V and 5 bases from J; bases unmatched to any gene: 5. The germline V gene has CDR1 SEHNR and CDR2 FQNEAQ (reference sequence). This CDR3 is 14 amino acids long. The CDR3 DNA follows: TGTGCCAGCAGCTTTCTGACAGGGGAGGAGACCCAGTACTTC. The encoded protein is CASSFLTGEETQYF. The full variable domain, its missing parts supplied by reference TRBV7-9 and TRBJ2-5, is DTGVSQNPRHKITKRGQNVTFRCDPISEHNRLYWYRQTLGQGPEFLTYFQNEAQLEKSRLLSDRFSAERPKGSFSTLEIQRTEQGDSAMYLCASSFLTGEETQYFGPGTRLLVL.

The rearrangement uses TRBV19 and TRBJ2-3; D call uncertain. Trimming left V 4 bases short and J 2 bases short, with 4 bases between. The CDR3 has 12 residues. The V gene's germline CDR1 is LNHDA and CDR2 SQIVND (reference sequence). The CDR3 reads CASSTYTDTQYF. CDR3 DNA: TGTGCCAGTAGTACTTACACAGATACGCAGTATTTT.

The CDR3 loop reads CASRVYQGLAFF. CDR3 coding DNA: TGTGCCAGCAGAGTATACCAGGGACTGGCTTTCTTT. The rearrangement uses TRBV28 and TRBJ1-1; D possibly corresponds to TRBD1 (5 bases). With 6 bases removed from V and 11 bases from J, the gap between germline ends came to 16 bases. The CDR3 extends over 12 amino acids. CDR1 is MDHEN, CDR2 SYDVKM, per germline.

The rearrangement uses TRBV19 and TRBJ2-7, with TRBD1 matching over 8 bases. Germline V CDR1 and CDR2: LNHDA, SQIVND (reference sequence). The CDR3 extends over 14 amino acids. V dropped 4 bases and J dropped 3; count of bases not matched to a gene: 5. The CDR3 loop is CASSKGTGGYEQYF. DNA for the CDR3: TGTGCCAGTAGTAAGGGAACAGGGGGCTACGAGCAGTACTTC.

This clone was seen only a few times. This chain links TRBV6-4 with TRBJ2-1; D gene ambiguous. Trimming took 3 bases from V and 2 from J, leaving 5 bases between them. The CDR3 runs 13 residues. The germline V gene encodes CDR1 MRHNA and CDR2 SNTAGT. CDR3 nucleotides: TGTGCCAGCAGTGATGAGCCCTACAATGAGCAGTTCTTC. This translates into CASSDEPYNEQFF.

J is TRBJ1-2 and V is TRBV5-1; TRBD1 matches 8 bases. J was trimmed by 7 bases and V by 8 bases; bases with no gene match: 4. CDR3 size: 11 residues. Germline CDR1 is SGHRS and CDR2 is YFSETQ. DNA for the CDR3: TGCGCCAGAACAGGGGGGCCTGGCTACACCTTC. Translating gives CARTGGPGYTF.

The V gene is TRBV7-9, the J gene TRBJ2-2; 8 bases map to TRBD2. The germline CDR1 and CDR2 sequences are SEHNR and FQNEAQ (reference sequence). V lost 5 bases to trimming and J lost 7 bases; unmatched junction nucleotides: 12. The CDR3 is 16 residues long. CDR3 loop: CASSPIPAGANGELFF. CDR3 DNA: TGTGCCAGCAGCCCGATACCAGCGGGAGCTAACGGGGAGCTGTTTTTT. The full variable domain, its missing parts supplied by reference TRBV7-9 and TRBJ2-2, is DTGVSQNPRHKITKRGQNVTFRCDPISEHNRLYWYRQTLGQGPEFLTYFQNEAQLEKSRLLSDRFSAERPKGSFSTLEIQRTEQGDSAMYLCASSPIPAGANGELFFGEGSRLTVL.

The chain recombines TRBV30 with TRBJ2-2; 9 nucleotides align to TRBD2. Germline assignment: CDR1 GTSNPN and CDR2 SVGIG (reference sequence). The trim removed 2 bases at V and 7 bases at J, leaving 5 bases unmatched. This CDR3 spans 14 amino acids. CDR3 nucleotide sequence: TGTGCCTGGAGTCGGACTAGCGCGGGCGGGGAGCTGTTTTTT. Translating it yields CAWSRTSAGGELFF.

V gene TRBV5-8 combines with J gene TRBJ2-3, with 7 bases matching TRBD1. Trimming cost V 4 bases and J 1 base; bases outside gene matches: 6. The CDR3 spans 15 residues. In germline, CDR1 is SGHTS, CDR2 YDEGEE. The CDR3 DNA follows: TGTGCCAGCAGCACGACCGGGACAGGCACAGATACGCAGTATTTT. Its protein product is CASSTTGTGTDTQYF.

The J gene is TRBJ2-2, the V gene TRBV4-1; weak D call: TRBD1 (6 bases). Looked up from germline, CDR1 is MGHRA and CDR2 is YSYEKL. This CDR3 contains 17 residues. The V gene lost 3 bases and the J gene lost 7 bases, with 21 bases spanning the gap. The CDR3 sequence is CASSHAPPRGRGGELFF. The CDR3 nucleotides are TGCGCCAGCAGCCATGCCCCCCCCAGGGGCCGGGGCGGGGAGCTGTTTTTT.

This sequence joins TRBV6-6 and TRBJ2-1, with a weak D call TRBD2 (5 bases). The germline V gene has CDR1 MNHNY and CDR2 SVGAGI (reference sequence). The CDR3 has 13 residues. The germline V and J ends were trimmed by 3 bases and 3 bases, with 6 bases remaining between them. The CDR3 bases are TGTGCCAGCAGTTATGAGGGCTACAATGAGCAGTTCTTC. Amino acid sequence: CASSYEGYNEQFF.

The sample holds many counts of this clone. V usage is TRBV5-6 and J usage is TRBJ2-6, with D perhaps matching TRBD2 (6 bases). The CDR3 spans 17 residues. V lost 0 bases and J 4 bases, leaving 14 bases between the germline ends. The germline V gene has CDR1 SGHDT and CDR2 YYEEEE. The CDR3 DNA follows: TGTGCCAGCAGCTTGGTGGGGGGAACCCCCGGGGCCAACGTCCTGACTTTC. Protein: CASSLVGGTPGANVLTF.

This CDR3 is CASSHTSGSNNEQFF. In DNA form, the CDR3 reads TGTGCCAGCAGCCACACTAGCGGGAGTAACAATGAGCAGTTCTTC. The J gene is TRBJ2-1, the V gene TRBV6-5; 11 nucleotides line up with TRBD2. Germline loops: CDR1 MNHEY, CDR2 SVGAGI. J was trimmed by 5 bases and V by 6 bases; bases with no gene match: 6. The CDR3 consists of 15 residues.

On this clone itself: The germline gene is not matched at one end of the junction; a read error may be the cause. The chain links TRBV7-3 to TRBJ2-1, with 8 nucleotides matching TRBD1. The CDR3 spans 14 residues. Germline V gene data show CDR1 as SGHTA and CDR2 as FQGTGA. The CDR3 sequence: CASSPVPGQDRKVF. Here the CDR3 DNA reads TGTGCCAGCAGCCCAGTCCCGGGACAGGATCGGAAGGTCTTC.